The 26 T cell receptor beta chains listed next were all sequenced from one sample in a study of T cell clonality in common variable immunodeficiency. The method was immunoSEQ multiplex PCR; TCRdb's version includes in-frame clones alone and lacks a portion of them. The sample lists approximately 81,000 clones, none appearing once, the ten largest making up around 0.8%. Sample: peripheral blood mononuclear cells. These receptors were taken from a person aged 18 to 70 in good health.

This clone was seen repeatedly, ten times or more. CDR3 DNA (partial): TGCGCCAGCAGCTCTGGAGCGGGACAAGAGACC. Translating it yields CASSSGAGQET. The complete CDR3 sequence is CASSSGAGQETQYF. The chain is built from TRBV4-1 and TRBJ2-5, with TRBD2 matching 7 bases. Read data end 3 residues before the CDR3 end; the end is taken from the germline J gene. The V and J ends lost 5 bases and 2 bases, in that order; junction bases with no gene match: 5. This CDR3 has 14 residues. CDR1 and CDR2 from the germline V gene are MGHRA and YSYEKL.

This clone was seen many times. The sequence runs out 3 residues before the end of the CDR3; the remainder is reconstructed from the germline J gene. This sequence joins TRBV11-2 and TRBJ1-2; 7 positions match TRBD1. This CDR3 has 15 residues. The trim removed 4 bases at V and 7 bases at J, leaving 12 bases unmatched. Germline CDR1 SGHAT, CDR2 FQNNGV. The sequenced CDR3 bases are TGTGCCAGCAGCTCTCTCGACAGGGAGACTACTGGC. Protein sequence: CASSSLDRETTG. From start to end, the CDR3 is CASSSLDRETTGYTF.

This clone was recorded many times. The junction departs from germline at one end; a sequencing error may be responsible. Read data end 3 residues before the CDR3 end; the end is taken from the germline J gene. The chain links TRBV4-2 to TRBJ2-5; possibly TRBD1 for D (6 bases). The CDR3 extends over 15 amino acids. From germline, CDR1 is LGHNA and CDR2 YNFKEQ. The CDR3 spells CASSQDPGRGETQYF. The CDR3 bases that were read are TGCGCCAGCAGCCAAGATCCGGGCAGGGGAGAGACC.

This clone was observed many times. The missing CDR3 end, 3 residues past where the read stops, is filled in from the germline J gene. The V and J genes are TRBV5-1 and TRBJ2-1; a weak D match, TRBD1 (5 bases). The CDR3 runs to 16 residues. Per the germline V gene, CDR1 is SGHRS and CDR2 is YFSETQ. The V and J ends lost 5 bases and 2 bases respectively, with 17 bases between them. The CDR3 here is CASRDMGLRAYNEQFF. The DNA read from the CDR3 is TGCGCCAGCAGGGATATGGGGCTACGGGCCTACAATGAG. The variable domain in full, completed from reference TRBV5-1 and TRBJ2-1, reads KAGVTQTPRYLIKTRGQQVTLSCSPISGHRSVSWYQQTPGQGLQFLFEYFSETQRNKGNFPGRFSGRQFSNSRSEMNVSTLELGDSALYLCASRDMGLRAYNEQFFGPGTRLTVL.

This clone occurred many times. CDR3 DNA, as far as it was read: TGTGCCAGTAATAGGGGGCCCGCTGAA. It yields the protein CASNRGPAE. The CDR3 as a whole reads CASNRGPAEAFF. The genes are TRBV19 and TRBJ1-1; TRBD1 matches 7 bases. The read gets to within 3 residues of the CDR3 end, and the germline J gene fills in the rest. V lost 7 bases to trimming and J lost 6 bases; unmatched junction nucleotides: 5. This CDR3 spans 12 amino acids. CDR1 and CDR2 from the germline V gene are LNHDA and SQIVND (reference sequence).

This clone showed up many times. Incomplete CDR3 DNA: TGTGCCAGCAGTTACTCGGGCAGCAATCAGCCC. This codes for CASSYSGSNQP. The whole CDR3 sequence is CASSYSGSNQPQHF. The chain joins TRBV6-2 or TRBV6-3 to TRBJ1-5; no definite D call. The DNA ends 3 residues before the CDR3 does, and the rest of the CDR3 is filled in from the germline J gene. V was shortened by 0 bases and J by 1 base, with 4 bases between the two germline ends. This CDR3 has 14 amino acids. Germline CDR1 reads MNHEY; CDR2 reads SVGEGT.

This clone has ten or more counts. Coverage ceases 3 residues before the CDR3 finishes, and the germline J gene fills in the end. V usage is TRBV5-1 and J usage is TRBJ2-3; D may be TRBD2 (7 bases). CDR1 SGHRS and CDR2 YFSETQ come from the germline V gene. V was pared by 3 bases and J by 2 bases, with 13 bases between. The CDR3 covers 15 residues. CDR3 sequence reads: CASSWGGRPTDTQYF. CDR3 bases read: TGCGCCAGCAGCTGGGGGGGCCGACCCACAGATACG.

This clone has ten or more counts. The sequence runs out 3 residues before the end of the CDR3; the remainder is reconstructed from the germline J gene. This rearrangement joins TRBV2 to TRBJ2-5; 7 bases are shared with TRBD1. Unmatched junction bases numbered 10, after V lost 4 bases and J lost 5 bases. The CDR3 extends over 15 amino acids. Germline assignment: CDR1 SNHLY and CDR2 FYNNEI. CDR3 protein: CASSGGRQGGETQYF. The covered CDR3 bases are TGTGCCAGCAGTGGGGGAAGACAGGGCGGGGAGACC.

This clone appeared many times. The CDR3 goes on 3 residues after the read ends, and that part is filled in from the germline J gene. The chain has TRBV15 and TRBJ2-7; TRBD1 matches 10 bases. CDR1 LNHNV and CDR2 YYDKDF come from the germline V gene (reference sequence). The CDR3 length is 14 residues. V dropped 2 bases and J dropped 3; count of bases not matched to a gene: 1. The chain's CDR3 is CATSRRTGGYEQYF. Incomplete CDR3 DNA: TGTGCCACCAGCAGACGGACAGGGGGCTACGAG.

This clone was recorded at least ten times. Sequencing ends 3 residues short of the CDR3 end; the germline J gene provides the rest. This specimen includes other DNA sequences encoding the same CDR3. The chain employs TRBV7-3 and TRBJ1-2; weak D call: TRBD1 (6 bases). CDR1 and CDR2 (germline): SGHTA, FQGTGA. V was shortened by 0 bases and J by 4 bases, with 6 bases between the two germline ends. CDR3 length: 13 residues. The CDR3 is CASSLTGGYGYTF. CDR3 bases read: TGTGCCAGCAGCTTAACAGGGGGCTATGGC.

This clone was seen ten or more times. The CDR3 sequence is CASSLVAGDAIQYF. The part of the CDR3 DNA that was read is TGTGCCAGCAGCTTAGTGGCGGGAGATGCCATT. The genes are TRBV7-9 and TRBJ2-4; 7 nucleotides match TRBD2. Read data end 3 residues before the CDR3 end; the end is taken from the germline J gene. Germline V gene sequence: CDR1 SEHNR, CDR2 FQNEAQ (reference sequence). There are 14 residues in the CDR3. J gave up 9 bases and V 1 base, and 6 bases lay outside the gene matches. The whole variable domain, filled in from reference TRBV7-9 and TRBJ2-4, reads DTGVSQNPRHKITKRGQNVTFRCDPISEHNRLYWYRQTLGQGPEFLTYFQNEAQLEKSRLLSDRFSAERPKGSFSTLEIQRTEQGDSAMYLCASSLVAGDAIQYFGAGTRLSVL.

This clone has a count of ten or more. From the germline J gene comes the end of the CDR3, since the read stops 3 residues before it. The rearrangement uses TRBV30 and TRBJ2-7; tentative D call: TRBD2 (7 bases). The length of the CDR3 is 16 residues. The germline V gene encodes CDR1 GTSNPN and CDR2 SVGIG (reference sequence). Trimming stripped 4 bases from V and 3 bases from J, with 22 bases between. The CDR3 loop is CAWTGGRGLGGYEQYF. The CDR3 bases that were read are TGTGCCTGGACTGGGGGCCGTGGACTAGGAGGCTACGAG.

This clone was seen at least ten times. Read data end 3 residues before the CDR3 end; the end is taken from the germline J gene. The chain has TRBV5-4 and TRBJ2-5; 7 bases line up with TRBD1. V shed 2 bases, J shed 3 bases, and the junction held 10 bases outside the gene matches. The CDR3 length is 16 residues. Germline values: CDR1 SGHNT, CDR2 YYREEE (reference sequence). CDR3 DNA, as far as it was read: TGTGCCAGCAGCTTCCCGCTCCTTGACAGGGAAGAGACC. Its protein is CASSFPLLDREET. The entire CDR3 protein reads CASSFPLLDREETQYF.

This clone was counted at least ten times. The read finishes 3 residues shy of the CDR3 end, and the germline J gene is used to complete it. The chain uses TRBV19 and TRBJ2-7, with a tentative D call TRBD1 (6 bases). Germline-derived CDR1 and CDR2 are LNHDA and SQIVND (reference sequence). The CDR3 contains 15 residues. V was cut by 7 bases and J by 0 bases, with 16 bases left in between. The part of the CDR3 DNA that was read is TGTGCCAGTAAAACATGGACAGACACCTCCTACGAG. Its protein is CASKTWTDTSYE. The full CDR3 protein is CASKTWTDTSYEQYF.

This clone has just a few counts. The read is 3 residues too short to cover the CDR3 end, so that end is filled in from the germline J gene. The V call is TRBV5-1, the J call TRBJ2-7; 10 bases are a match to TRBD2. The germline gives CDR1 SGHRS, CDR2 YFSETQ. Trimming cost V 2 bases and J 1 base; bases outside gene matches: 3. The CDR3 runs to 15 residues. CDR3: CASSLKLAGSYEQYF. The part of the CDR3 DNA that was read is TGCGCCAGCAGCTTAAAACTAGCGGGGTCCTACGAG.

Ten or more counts support this clone. The read finishes 3 residues shy of the CDR3 end, and the germline J gene is used to complete it. The rearrangement links TRBV5-8 to TRBJ2-1; D not resolved. The V gene lost 7 bases and the J gene lost 6 bases, with 11 bases spanning the gap. The germline gives CDR1 SGHTS, CDR2 YDEGEE. The CDR3 is 12 residues long. Incomplete CDR3 DNA: TGTGCCAGCGAACCCCAGCGCAATGAG. Protein product: CASEPQRNE. The whole CDR3 is CASEPQRNEQFF.

This clone was observed at least ten times. The sequenced CDR3 bases are TGTGCCAGCACTCAAGGACAGGGGGTCCAAGAGACC. It yields the protein CASTQGQGVQET. The full CDR3 protein reads CASTQGQGVQETQYF. The V call is TRBV12-3 or TRBV12-4, the J call TRBJ2-5; 10 bases line up with TRBD1. The read ends 3 residues before the CDR3 terminus; that terminus is restored from the germline J gene. J was trimmed by 1 base and V by 7 bases; bases with no gene match: 6. The CDR3 is 15 amino acids.

This clone was observed at least ten times. The read falls 3 residues short of the CDR3 end, and the missing part is taken from the germline J gene. The rearrangement uses TRBV12-3 or TRBV12-4 and TRBJ2-1; TRBD2 matches at 13 bases. V dropped 6 bases and J dropped 6; count of bases not matched to a gene: 8. This CDR3 region has 16 residues. The CDR3 region is CASSHRLAGGRNEQFF. CDR3 DNA (partial): TGTGCCAGCAGCCACCGACTAGCGGGAGGTCGCAATGAG.

This clone showed up many times. The germline gene is not matched at one end of the junction; a read error may be the cause. The read ends 3 residues shy of where the CDR3 ends; the end is completed using the germline J gene. The chain recombines TRBV4-2 with TRBJ2-3, with 10 bases aligning to TRBD2. Per germline, CDR1 LGHNA and CDR2 YNFKEQ. CDR3 length: 16 amino acids. CDR3 sequence: CASSQESGRAVDTQYF. The covered CDR3 bases are TGCGCCAGCAGCCAAGAGAGCGGGAGGGCGGTAGATACG.

This clone was picked up many times. Read data end 3 residues before the CDR3 end; the end is taken from the germline J gene. The chain is built from TRBV7-8 and TRBJ1-6; no definite D call. The V gene's germline CDR1 is SGHVS and CDR2 FQNEAQ. V was cut by 1 base and J by 8 bases, with 3 bases left in between. CDR3 size: 12 residues. CDR3 DNA, as far as it was read: TGTGCCAGCAGCTTAGGCGATTCACCC. This sequence encodes CASSLGDSP. Given in full, the CDR3 is CASSLGDSPLHF. Supplemented by reference TRBV7-8 and TRBJ1-6, the full variable domain reads GAGVSQSPRYKVAKRGQDVALRCDPISGHVSLFWYQQALGQGPEFLTYFQNEAQLDKSGLPSDRFFAERPEGSVSTLKIQRTQQEDSAVYLCASSLGDSPLHFGNGTRLTVT.

There are many counts of this clone. The read ends 3 residues shy of where the CDR3 ends; the end is completed using the germline J gene. The gene calls are TRBV20-1 and TRBJ2-1; TRBD2 agrees at 10 bases. Losses at the gene ends were 6 bases for V and 0 bases for J; bases not matched to a gene: 8. The length of the CDR3 is 16 residues. Germline V CDR1 and CDR2: DFQATT, SNEGSKA (reference sequence). This chain's CDR3 is CSAEGTSAPSYNEQFF. The sequenced CDR3 bases are TGCAGTGCCGAGGGGACTAGCGCCCCCTCCTACAATGAG.

Ten or more counts support this clone. The read ends 3 residues shy of where the CDR3 ends; the end is completed using the germline J gene. The chain uses TRBV30 and TRBJ1-4, with D perhaps matching TRBD1 (5 bases). Trimming pared 2 bases from V and 8 bases from J, leaving 18 bases between. The CDR3 consists of 15 residues. CDR1 is GTSNPN, CDR2 SVGIG, per germline (reference sequence). The sequenced part of the CDR3 DNA is TGTGCCTGGAGTCTCTCGGGCCCAGGGAAAGAAAAA. Translation: CAWSLSGPGKEK. The whole CDR3 region reads CAWSLSGPGKEKLFF.

Worth noting for this clone: Read data end 3 residues before the CDR3 end; the end is taken from the germline J gene. V and J are TRBV27 and TRBJ2-7; 8 bases align to TRBD1. Germline loops: CDR1 MNHEY, CDR2 SMNVEV (reference sequence). The CDR3 has 15 residues. J lost 3 bases, V lost 6 bases, and 10 bases had no gene match. The chain's CDR3 is CASRQDRAKLYEQYF. CDR3 DNA, as far as it was read: TGTGCCAGCAGACAGGACAGGGCGAAACTCTACGAG.

To note about this clone: The CDR3 goes on 3 residues after the read ends, and that part is filled in from the germline J gene. V and J are TRBV7-3 and TRBJ1-1, with 7 bases fitting TRBD1. The germline V gene has CDR1 SGHTA and CDR2 FQGTGA. The CDR3 loop spans 16 amino acids. V shed 5 bases, J shed 4 bases, and the junction held 13 bases outside the gene matches. The CDR3 spells CASSQGTVGLSTEAFF. The DNA read from the CDR3 is TGTGCCAGCAGCCAGGGGACAGTGGGGTTGAGCACTGAA. Supplemented by reference TRBV7-3 and TRBJ1-1, the full variable domain reads GAGVSQTPSNKVTEKGKYVELRCDPISGHTALYWYRQSLGQGPEFLIYFQGTGAADDSGLPNDRFFAVRPEGSVSTLKIQRTERGDSAVYLCASSQGTVGLSTEAFFGQGTRLTVV.

Ten or more counts support this clone. The read ends 3 residues early relative to the CDR3; the germline J gene fills the gap. The V gene is TRBV5-1, the J gene TRBJ2-1; the match to TRBD2 covers 10 bases. Germline assignment: CDR1 SGHRS and CDR2 YFSETQ. J gave up 0 bases and V 3 bases, and 6 bases lay outside the gene matches. The CDR3 is 17 residues long. The CDR3 DNA, read in part, is TGCGCCAGCAGCTCCCCGGGACTAGCGAACTCCTACAATGAG. It encodes CASSSPGLANSYNE. The CDR3 reads in full as CASSSPGLANSYNEQFF.

This clone showed up many times. Sequencing ends 3 residues short of the CDR3 end; the germline J gene provides the rest. This rearrangement joins TRBV7-9 to TRBJ1-2; D is perhaps TRBD1 (5 bases). Germline CDR1 is SEHNR and CDR2 is FQNEAQ (reference sequence). V was pared by 5 bases and J by 5 bases, with 12 bases between. CDR3 size: 13 residues. Incomplete CDR3 DNA: TGTGCCAGCAGCAACCAGGGCGCGTATGGC. Amino acid sequence: CASSNQGAYG. In full, the CDR3 is CASSNQGAYGYTF.